The rows below give T cell receptor beta chains drawn from one sample of a study of blood T cell repertoires in COVID-19. Profiled with immunoSEQ multiplex PCR; TCRdb holds only in-frame clones, not every one. This table has about 170,000 clones, over 65% appearing once. The sample was PBMCs or T cells enriched from blood (not recorded which). The receptors derive from a woman in her forties or fifties who had recovered from COVID-19. Each CDR3 is given without its conserved first and last residue.

j_call v_call cdr3_aa
TRBJ2-2 TRBV11-2 ASSSSGGRARTGELF
TRBJ1-6 TRBV28 ASSQTPGSSSLH
TRBJ2-5 TRBV7-2 ASSRTLAFQETQY
TRBJ1-1 TRBV7-2 ASSPRRLNTEAF
TRBJ2-5 TRBV7-2 ASSSETGLRSETQY
TRBJ2-2 TRBV6-5 ASSYYSGELF
TRBJ1-3 TRBV19 ASRTQGVSGNTIY
TRBJ1-5 TRBV15 ATSRQGPNQPQH
TRBJ1-5 TRBV4-3 ASSPDLAVAAQH
TRBJ1-3 TRBV18 ASSAAGDSSGNTIY
TRBJ2-3 TRBV24-1 ATSDRGTSGTDTQY
TRBJ1-4 TRBV7-9 ASSLFGEGKLF
TRBJ1-6 TRBV7-2 ASSLGSGPYNSPLH
TRBJ1-5 TRBV7-2 ASSLDGGSNQPQH
TRBJ1-3 TRBV15 ATSRDYPVRSSGNTIY
TRBJ1-1 TRBV25-1 ASSEPPGQRTF
TRBJ2-1 TRBV11-3 ASSLDQGGSAAYNEQF
TRBJ1-1 TRBV19 ASSDLRGTEAF
TRBJ2-5 TRBV27 ASSLAAGNEETQY
TRBJ2-3 TRBV20-1 SASFKPDTQY
TRBJ2-4 TRBV13 ASSQGLLRAKNIQY
TRBJ1-3 TRBV11-2 ASSQRQGSGNTIY
TRBJ1-1 TRBV27 ASSPRKFSVAF
TRBJ2-1 TRBV9 ASSVDPAGILGNEQF
TRBJ1-1 TRBV11-2 ASSLRGSSTEAF
TRBJ2-1 TRBV7-8 ASRGAPGRVPDEQF
TRBJ2-3 TRBV6-4 ASSDSAGETDTQY